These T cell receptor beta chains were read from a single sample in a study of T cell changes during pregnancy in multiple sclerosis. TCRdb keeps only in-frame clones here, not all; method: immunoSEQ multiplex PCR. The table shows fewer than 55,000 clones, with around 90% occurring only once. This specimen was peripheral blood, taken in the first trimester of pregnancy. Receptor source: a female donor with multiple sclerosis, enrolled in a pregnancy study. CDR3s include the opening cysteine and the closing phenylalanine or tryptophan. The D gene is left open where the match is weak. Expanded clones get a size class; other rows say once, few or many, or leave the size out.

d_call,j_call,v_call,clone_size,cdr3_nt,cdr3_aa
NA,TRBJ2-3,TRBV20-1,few,TGCAGTGCGTTACAGGGAGATACGCAGTATTTT,CSALQGDTQYF
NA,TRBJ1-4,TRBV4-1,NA,TGCGCCAGCAGCCAAGTGCGTAGTGGTGAAAAACTGTTTTTT,CASSQVRSGEKLFF
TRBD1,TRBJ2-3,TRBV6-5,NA,TGTGCCAGCACCCGGGACAGGAGGACAGATACGCAGTATTTT,CASTRDRRTDTQYF
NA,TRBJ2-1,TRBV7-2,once,TGTGCCAGCAGCCCCCGTTCTCGGGTGAGGTTCTTC,CASSPRSRVRFF
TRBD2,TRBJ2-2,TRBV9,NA,TGTGCCAGCAGCGTAGCGCTAGCGGGGGGACTAACCACCGGGGAGCTGTTTTTT,CASSVALAGGLTTGELFF
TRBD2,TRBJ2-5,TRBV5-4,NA,TGTGCCAGCAGCTTGTGGGGGGGTGGCGAGACCCAGTACTTC,CASSLWGGGETQYF
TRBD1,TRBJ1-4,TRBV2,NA,TGTGCCAGCAGTCGACAGGGACGTGAAAAACTGTTTTTT,CASSRQGREKLFF
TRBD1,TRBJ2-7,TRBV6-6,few,TGTGCCAGCAGTCGACAGGGCAACTACGAGCAGTACTTC,CASSRQGNYEQYF
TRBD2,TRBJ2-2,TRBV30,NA,TGTGCCTGGGGAAGACTCGAGCGGGGGGGCCGGGGCACCGGGGAGCTGTTTTTT,CAWGRLERGGRGTGELFF
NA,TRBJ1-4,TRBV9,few,TGTGCCAGCAGCGTCATACAGGGCGGAGGTGAAAAACTGTTTTTT,CASSVIQGGGEKLFF
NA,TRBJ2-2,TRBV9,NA,TGTGCCAGCAGCGTAGGTAGCGGGGAGCTGTTTTTT,CASSVGSGELFF
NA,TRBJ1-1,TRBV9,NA,TGTGCCAGCAGCCTTATCACAGGGAACACTGAAGCTTTCTTT,CASSLITGNTEAFF
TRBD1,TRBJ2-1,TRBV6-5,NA,TGTGCCAGCAGTTACAATGGGAATACAGGGGTGGATGAGCAGTTCTTC,CASSYNGNTGVDEQFF
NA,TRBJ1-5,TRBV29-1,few,TGCAGCGTTGAAGAGACAGAGGATCAGCCCCAGCATTTT,CSVEETEDQPQHF
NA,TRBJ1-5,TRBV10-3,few,TGTGCCATCAGTGGGGCAGGGCAAGGTCAGCCCCAGCATTTT,CAISGAGQGQPQHF
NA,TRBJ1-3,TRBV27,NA,TGTGCCAGCAGTTTAAAACATGGAAACACCATATATTTT,CASSLKHGNTIYF
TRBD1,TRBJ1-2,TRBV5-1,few,TGCGCCAGCAGCGGGACAGGAAACTATGGCTACACCTTC,CASSGTGNYGYTF
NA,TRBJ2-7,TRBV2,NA,TGTGCCAGCAGTTACAGGGCTAGGCAGTACTTC,CASSYRARQYF
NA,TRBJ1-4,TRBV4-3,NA,TGCGCCAGCAGCGTCCGTCAGGGAGGGGCTGAAAAACTGTTTTTT,CASSVRQGGAEKLFF